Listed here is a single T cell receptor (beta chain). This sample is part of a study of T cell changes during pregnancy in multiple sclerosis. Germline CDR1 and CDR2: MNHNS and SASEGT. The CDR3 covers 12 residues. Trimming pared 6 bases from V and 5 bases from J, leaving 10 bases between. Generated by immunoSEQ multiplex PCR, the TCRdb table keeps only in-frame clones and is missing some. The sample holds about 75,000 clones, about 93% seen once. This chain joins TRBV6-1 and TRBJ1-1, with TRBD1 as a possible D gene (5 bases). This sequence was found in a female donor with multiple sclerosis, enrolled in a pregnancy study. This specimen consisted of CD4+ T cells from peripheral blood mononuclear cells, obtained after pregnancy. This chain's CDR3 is CASRGLGTEAFF. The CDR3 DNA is TGTGCCAGCAGGGGGCTGGGGACTGAAGCTTTCTTT.